This TCR beta chain came from a study of T cell responses to AZD1222 COVID-19 vaccine (dated by TCRdb to about 2021). A note on the overall study: AZD1222 recipients whose second dose came at about 4 weeks and those whose second dose came at about 12 weeks were combined into one group, since spike-specific TCR depth and breadth did not differ between the two schedules. TCR sequencing was performed for over 230 trial participants, of whom 200 to 220 were given two doses of AZD1222 and approximately 25 were given two doses of MenACWY control vaccine. Trial participants were enrolled into age subgroups of 18-55, 56-69 and 70-plus years, which contained roughly 140, 27 and 60 TCR-sequenced participants, respectively. General conclusions and limits of the study: Because no samples from the day 14 peak response were available, repertoires could be characterized only after the peak T cell response. The 56-69-year group was small, and its depth increase did not reach significance, likely because of low power. Reportedly, almost half of the unique spike-specific TCRs recognized epitopes lying outside the regions that are mutated in the B.1.351 and B.1.1.7 variants. Most participants were white British and females outnumbered males, and the authors suggested that clonal diversity may have been underestimated. Conclusions about previously exposed vaccinees are limited, since just five to seven AZD1222 recipients were seropositive for SARS-CoV-2 at baseline. After two AZD1222 doses, spike-specific TCR breadth and depth were significantly higher than at day 0 and than in MenACWY recipients. The vaccine-associated CD4 TCRs covered the entire spike protein, and the dominant responses fell in regions 160-218 and 743-854.

The CDR3 goes from the cysteine to the phenylalanine over 16 residues. Only the CDR3 portion is preserved as DNA: 48 bases, with reading frame beginning at the first base. The germline V gene encodes CDR1 MDHEN and CDR2 SYDVKM. V is cut back by 8 bases and J by 4 bases, with 14 bases in the junction unmatched. As regards this clone: Its antigen target is currently unknown. The record has no base qualities; no much larger clone is one base away.

The CDR3 regions of human TCRbeta chains were analyzed by immunosequencing. Processing in the source paper ran as follows. Repertoire TCRs were checked for matches against a reference library of SARS-CoV-2-specific TCRs that had been generated using the MIRA antigen-specificity platform. Breadth meant the fraction of unique TCRs that were SARS-CoV-2-associated, whereas depth meant the fraction of total T cells that were SARS-CoV-2-associated. Each spike-specific TCR was assigned to its reactive spike region and to a CD4 or CD8 class using the MIRA data. Log10-transformed breadth and depth values were compared by one-way ANOVA with Sidak's multiple comparisons tests. In its TCRdb copy, this immuneACCESS table keeps in-frame sequences only and misses some clones. Where compared with another copy, unresolved V genes explain less than half of these, and the others have no known cause. Clone size and V and J calls were adopted from that table, with D and trimming inferred from the DNA. The sample table holds fewer than 300,000 clones, of which about 92% were seen once. Of the sample, 0.55% falls within the top ten clones.

Sample time point, as interpreted from the label and publication: baseline before first vaccination. The vaccinee samples were drawn from two UK trials, COV001 and COV002, one of which was a single-blind randomized controlled phase 2/3 trial testing AZD1222 (ChAdOx1 nCoV-19) in healthy adults. For TCRbeta chain sequencing, PBMC samples from trial participants were taken at day 0 and at day 28 after the second dose. This receptor was taken from an adult in good health. Sequencing used peripheral blood, obtained on day 0 of AZD1222 vaccination. Recombination connected TRBV28 to TRBJ1-1; the junction holds 9 bases that match TRBD1. The bases are TGTGCCAGCGGGCCGGGACAGGGAGTTTCCGGCACTGAAGCTTTCTTT. Its protein product is CASGPGQGVSGTEAFF.